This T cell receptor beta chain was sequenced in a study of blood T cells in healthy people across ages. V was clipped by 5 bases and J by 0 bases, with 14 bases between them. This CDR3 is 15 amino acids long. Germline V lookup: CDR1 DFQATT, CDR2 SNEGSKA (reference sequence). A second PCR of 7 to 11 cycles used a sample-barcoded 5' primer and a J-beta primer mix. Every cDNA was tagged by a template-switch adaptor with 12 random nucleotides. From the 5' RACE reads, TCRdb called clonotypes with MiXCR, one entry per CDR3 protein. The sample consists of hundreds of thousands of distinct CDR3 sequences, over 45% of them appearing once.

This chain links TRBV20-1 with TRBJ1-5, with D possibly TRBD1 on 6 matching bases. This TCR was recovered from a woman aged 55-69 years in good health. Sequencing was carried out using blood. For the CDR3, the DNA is TGCAGTGCTTCTTTCGGGACACATAGCAATCAGCCCCAGCATTTT. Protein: CSASFGTHSNQPQHF.